Given below is one T cell receptor (beta chain) in context. Antigen specificity is unknown. These data belong to a study of graft-versus-host responses after intestinal transplantation. Study-wide findings and caveats: Early post-transplant falls in HvG clones accompanied the peak levels of circulating GvH clones. Where graft-donor T cell macrochimerism was present, patients had high graft-versus-host to host-versus-graft clonal ratios in allografts. In recipient marrow, GvH clones were found, and some appeared first in ileum or blood.

Clones were read by immunoSEQ multiplex PCR, and TCRdb kept only the in-frame ones, dropping some. The sample holds around 96,000 clones, around 90% seen once. Germline V gene data show CDR1 as LNHDA and CDR2 as SQIVND (reference sequence). Trimming left V 0 bases short and J 6 bases short, with 14 bases between. The CDR3 has 15 residues. Sequencing used PBMCs, obtained about 440 days after intestinal transplant. The source of this sequence is a human patient who received an intestinal transplant, so some T cells may come from the graft donor. The V gene is TRBV19, the J gene TRBJ1-2; no definite D call. This CDR3 is CASSIDLMGFDGYTF. The CDR3 nucleotides read TGTGCCAGTAGTATAGATCTTATGGGATTCGATGGCTACACCTTC.